The next 24 T cell receptor beta chains were all read from a single sample in a study of blood T cells in healthy people across ages. Next came a second PCR, run for about 6 to 12 cycles, which used a sample-barcoded 5' primer along with a J-beta primer mix. One entry per CDR3 protein results from TCRdb running MiXCR on the 5' RACE reads. The sample shows about 640,000 distinct CDR3 sequences, roughly 58% of them seen only once. The source material was blood. The receptor set was obtained from a man aged 60 to 75 in good health.

The DNA of the CDR3 is TGTGCCAGCAGTTTAGTAGGCACAGCCAAAGGTTTCTTT. It is translated as CASSLVGTAKGFF. The chain uses TRBV12-3 or TRBV12-4 and TRBJ1-1; D call uncertain. This CDR3 contains 13 residues. The V gene lost 1 base and the J gene lost 13 bases, with 16 bases spanning the gap.

V gene TRBV10-2 combines with J gene TRBJ1-2; the D is unclear. The ends were cut back, 4 bases at V and 3 bases at J, with 9 bases in the middle. The V gene's germline CDR1 is WSHSY and CDR2 SAAADI. This CDR3 spans 13 amino acids. The CDR3 sequence: CASSVGGHYGYTF. CDR3 coding DNA: TGCGCCAGCAGTGTCGGCGGTCACTATGGCTACACCTTC.

The genes are TRBV7-9 and TRBJ1-1, with 7 bases identical to TRBD1. V gave up 1 base and J gave up 1 base; unmatched junction bases: 3. Germline V CDR1 and CDR2: SEHNR, FQNEAQ (reference sequence). CDR3 size: 15 residues. CDR3 sequence (DNA): TGTGCCAGCAGCTTAGGGGCAGGGGGGAACACTGAAGCTTTCTTT. It specifies CASSLGAGGNTEAFF.

V and J are TRBV7-2 and TRBJ2-4; D is possibly TRBD2 (6 bases). Deletions cut 5 bases from V and 13 bases from J, with 15 bases between. The CDR3 is 12 residues long. CDR1 and CDR2 from the germline V gene are SGHTA and FQGNSA. CDR3: CASSPPTSWQYF. Here the CDR3 DNA reads TGTGCCAGCAGCCCCCCGACTAGTTGGCAGTACTTC. The full variable domain, in which reference TRBV7-2 and TRBJ2-4 provide the parts outside the CDR3, is GAGVSQSPSNKVTEKGKDVELRCDPISGHTALYWYRQSLGQGLEFLIYFQGNSAPDKSGLPSDRFSAERTGGSVSTLTIQRTQQEDSAVYLCASSPPTSWQYFGAGTRLSVL.

V usage is TRBV24-1 and J usage is TRBJ2-5; D ambiguous. The J call may be mistaken, given a closer DNA end match to TRBJ2-7. The CDR3 covers 10 residues. Germline CDR1 reads KGHDR; CDR2 reads SFDVKD. The CDR3, as DNA: TGTGCCACCAGAGAGGTCGAGCAGTACTTC. It specifies CATREVEQYF.

The chain couples TRBV19 to TRBJ2-3; D is undetermined. Trimming removed 2 bases from V and 2 bases from J, with 5 bases in between. CDR3 length equals 13 residues. Germline CDR1 reads LNHDA; CDR2 reads SQIVND (reference sequence). CDR3 sequence: CASSISATDTQYF. The CDR3, as DNA: TGTGCCAGTAGTATATCCGCCACAGATACGCAGTATTTT.

The genes are TRBV29-1 and TRBJ2-3; 10 nucleotides line up with TRBD2. Unmatched junction bases numbered 10, after V lost 8 bases and J lost 2 bases. The CDR3 contains 15 residues. Germline loops: CDR1 SQVTM, CDR2 ANQGSEA. The CDR3 is CSSSLAGGDTDTQYF. In DNA form, the CDR3 reads TGCAGCTCCTCTTTAGCGGGGGGAGACACAGATACGCAGTATTTT.

The J gene is TRBJ2-7, the V gene TRBV12-3 or TRBV12-4; 10 bases map to TRBD2. The CDR3 is 14 residues long. Germline trimming cut 7 bases from V and 6 bases from J; bases unmatched to any gene: 9. Written as DNA, the CDR3 is TGTGCCAGCATCTTTAGCGGGGGGCGCGGCGAGCAGTACTTC. This codes for CASIFSGGRGEQYF.

The CDR3 nucleotides are TGCGCCAGCAGCTCCGGGACAGGGGGCGGAGAGACCCAGTACTTC. Its protein is CASSSGTGGGETQYF. The chain has TRBV5-1 and TRBJ2-5; 12 nucleotides agree with TRBD1. This CDR3 has 15 residues. Germline lookup yields CDR1 SGHRS and CDR2 YFSETQ. V gave up 3 bases and J gave up 4 bases; unmatched junction bases: 4.

The chain couples TRBV6-4 to TRBJ2-1; 11 bases are shared with TRBD2. This CDR3 has 15 residues. With 0 bases clipped from V and 9 bases from J, the junction kept 4 bases outside the gene matches. Germline V gives CDR1 MRHNA, CDR2 SNTAGT. The CDR3 region has the DNA TGTGCCAGCAGTGACTCGCTAGCGGGGGGAGGTGAGCAGTTCTTC. This codes for CASSDSLAGGGEQFF.

This clonotype has a handful of counts. The chain links TRBV18 to TRBJ2-5; TRBD1 matches at 11 bases. Germline trimming cut 5 bases from V and 1 base from J; bases unmatched to any gene: 3. The V gene's germline CDR1 is KGHSH and CDR2 LQKENI. The CDR3 consists of 15 residues. DNA for the CDR3: TGTGCCAGCTCATCGGACAGGGGGCCCCAAGAGACCCAGTACTTC. Protein product: CASSSDRGPQETQYF.

This chain connects TRBV7-2 to TRBJ2-1, with 10 positions matching TRBD2. CDR1 is SGHTA, CDR2 FQGNSA, per germline. The CDR3 totals 16 residues. Germline trimming cut 0 bases from V and 5 bases from J; bases unmatched to any gene: 4. In DNA form, the CDR3 reads TGTGCCAGCAGCTTAGCGCCTACTAGCGGGAACAATGAGCAGTTCTTC. Its protein product is CASSLAPTSGNNEQFF.

This clonotype has a count of ten or more. This sequence joins TRBV7-2 and TRBJ2-1, with TRBD1 identical over 8 bases. Germline CDR1 is SGHTA and CDR2 is FQGNSA. The CDR3 has 15 amino acids. The J segment lost 3 bases and the V segment lost 10 bases, leaving 11 bases of the junction unmatched. CDR3 residues: CATARGTGNYNEQFF. CDR3 nucleotides: TGTGCCACCGCCCGGGGGACAGGTAACTACAATGAGCAGTTCTTC.

This clonotype was counted many times. This chain uses TRBV7-9 with TRBJ1-5, with unresolved D. The CDR3 is 12 residues long. Trimming removed 2 bases from V and 9 bases from J, with 8 bases in between. Germline V gives CDR1 SEHNR, CDR2 FQNEAQ (reference sequence). The CDR3 reads CASSLYLGPQHF. The CDR3 DNA follows: TGTGCCAGCAGCTTATATCTGGGGCCCCAGCATTTT.

The chain joins TRBV5-1 to TRBJ2-1; D perhaps matches TRBD2 (5 bases). V was clipped by 0 bases and J by 5 bases, with 12 bases between them. This CDR3 is built from 15 residues. From germline, CDR1 is SGHRS and CDR2 YFSETQ. The CDR3 protein is CASSLVVGEDNEQFF. The CDR3 DNA sequence: TGCGCCAGCAGCTTGGTGGTGGGAGAGGACAATGAGCAGTTCTTC. The full variable domain, its missing parts supplied by reference TRBV5-1 and TRBJ2-1, is KAGVTQTPRYLIKTRGQQVTLSCSPISGHRSVSWYQQTPGQGLQFLFEYFSETQRNKGNFPGRFSGRQFSNSRSEMNVSTLELGDSALYLCASSLVVGEDNEQFFGPGTRLTVL.

This chain uses TRBV5-1 with TRBJ1-5; TRBD1 might be the D (5 bases). This CDR3 comprises 16 residues. V lost 0 bases, J lost 1 base, and 11 bases lay in between. CDR1 is SGHRS and CDR2 is YFSETQ in the germline V gene. CDR3 residues: CASSLGPRGSNQPQHF. The DNA for the CDR3 is TGCGCCAGCAGCTTGGGGCCTCGGGGGAGCAATCAGCCCCAGCATTTT.

This chain joins TRBV27 and TRBJ2-1; 9 nucleotides line up with TRBD1. V trimming: 11 bases; J trimming: 5 bases; junction bases outside the gene matches: 10. Germline loops: CDR1 MNHEY, CDR2 SMNVEV (reference sequence). The CDR3 is made up of 14 amino acids. CDR3 amino acids: CASAGDRADNEQFF. In DNA form, the CDR3 reads TGTGCCTCGGCGGGGGACAGGGCTGACAATGAGCAGTTCTTC.

The J gene is TRBJ1-6, the V gene TRBV4-1; possibly TRBD1 for D (5 bases). CDR1 MGHRA and CDR2 YSYEKL come from the germline V gene. The CDR3 totals 18 residues. V shed 0 bases and J shed 10 bases, with 22 bases lying between them. DNA for the CDR3: TGCGCCAGCAGCCAAGAGTCGAGTCAGGTGGGGGGTGGGTCACCCCTCCACTTT. This gives the protein CASSQESSQVGGGSPLHF.

The chain uses TRBV18 and TRBJ2-2; tentative D call: TRBD2 (6 bases). The V end lost 5 bases, the J end lost 3 bases, and 10 bases lay between the germline ends. This CDR3 region has 14 residues. From germline, CDR1 is KGHSH and CDR2 LQKENI. CDR3 nucleotide sequence: TGTGCCAGCTCAGTACAGCGGGACACCGGGGAGCTGTTTTTT. Translating gives CASSVQRDTGELFF.

Written as DNA, the CDR3 is TGTGCCAGCAGCCAGACAGACACCTATGGCTACACCTTC. Translating it yields CASSQTDTYGYTF. This sequence joins TRBV25-1 and TRBJ1-2, with D perhaps matching TRBD1 (5 bases). Trimming left V 6 bases short and J 4 bases short, with 12 bases between. In germline, CDR1 is MGHDK, CDR2 SYGVNS. This CDR3 contains 13 residues.

This chain uses TRBV29-1 with TRBJ2-5; either TRBD1 or TRBD2 may fit D (5 bases each). V was trimmed by 4 bases and J by 0 bases, leaving 15 bases between them. Germline V CDR1 and CDR2: SQVTM, ANQGSEA. This CDR3 has 15 amino acids. The chain's CDR3 is CSVARGGGNQETQYF. The DNA of the CDR3 is TGCAGCGTTGCGCGCGGTGGGGGAAACCAAGAGACCCAGTACTTC. Full variable domain (missing parts from reference TRBV29-1 and TRBJ2-5): SAVISQKPSRDICQRGTSLTIQCQVDSQVTMMFWYRQQPGQSLTLIATANQGSEATYESGFVIDKFPISRPNLTFSTLTVSNMSPEDSSIYLCSVARGGGNQETQYFGPGTRLLVL.

There are a few counts of this clonotype. The V and J genes are TRBV20-1 and TRBJ2-2; D may match TRBD1 or TRBD2 (6 bases each). V lost 3 bases and J 6 bases, leaving 14 bases between the germline ends. The CDR3 length is 14 residues. Germline V lookup: CDR1 DFQATT, CDR2 SNEGSKA (reference sequence). This CDR3 reads CSARLGGWSGELFF. CDR3 nucleotides: TGCAGTGCTAGGTTGGGGGGCTGGTCCGGGGAGCTGTTTTTT.

The CDR3, as DNA: TGCAGTGCTAGTCCGACAGGGGGCGCACCCTATGGCTACACCTTC. It codes for CSASPTGGAPYGYTF. V gene TRBV20-1 combines with J gene TRBJ1-2; 10 nucleotides agree with TRBD1. Trimming cost V 3 bases and J 4 bases; bases outside gene matches: 8. The CDR3 contains 15 residues. Germline CDR1 is DFQATT and CDR2 is SNEGSKA (reference sequence).

J is TRBJ2-5 and V is TRBV5-1; TRBD1 matches at 7 bases. There are 16 residues in the CDR3. Germline CDR1 reads SGHRS; CDR2 reads YFSETQ. V lost 4 bases, J lost 2 bases, and 11 bases stayed unmatched. The CDR3 here is CASSQPLGTDQETQYF. CDR3 DNA: TGCGCCAGCAGCCAACCCCTCGGGACAGATCAAGAGACCCAGTACTTC. Looking up the rest from reference TRBV5-1 and TRBJ2-5 gives the full variable domain: KAGVTQTPRYLIKTRGQQVTLSCSPISGHRSVSWYQQTPGQGLQFLFEYFSETQRNKGNFPGRFSGRQFSNSRSEMNVSTLELGDSALYLCASSQPLGTDQETQYFGPGTRLLVL.